This T cell receptor beta chain derives from a study of blood T cell repertoires in COVID-19. Using immunoSEQ multiplex PCR, the repertoire was profiled, and TCRdb retains in-frame clones only, with some absent. The table records 200,000 to 300,000 clones, roughly 87% of them present only once. Those who participated ranged in age from 18 to 89 years and resided in 20 to 30 US areas. Grouping used clinical history reported by participants in a survey and questionnaire. CDR3 length: 14 amino acids. V was cut by 1 base and J by 4 bases, with 10 bases left in between. Per the germline V gene, CDR1 is MGHRA and CDR2 is YSYEKL.

The sequencing sample was made of PBMCs or T cells enriched from blood (not recorded which). The V and J genes are TRBV4-1 and TRBJ1-2, with TRBD1 as a possible D gene (5 bases). This sequence was found in a woman between 25 and 40 years old with acute COVID-19. CDR3 in DNA: TGCGCCAGCAGCCAAGTTGGGGGGGGCTATGGCTACACCTTC. Its translation: CASSQVGGGYGYTF.